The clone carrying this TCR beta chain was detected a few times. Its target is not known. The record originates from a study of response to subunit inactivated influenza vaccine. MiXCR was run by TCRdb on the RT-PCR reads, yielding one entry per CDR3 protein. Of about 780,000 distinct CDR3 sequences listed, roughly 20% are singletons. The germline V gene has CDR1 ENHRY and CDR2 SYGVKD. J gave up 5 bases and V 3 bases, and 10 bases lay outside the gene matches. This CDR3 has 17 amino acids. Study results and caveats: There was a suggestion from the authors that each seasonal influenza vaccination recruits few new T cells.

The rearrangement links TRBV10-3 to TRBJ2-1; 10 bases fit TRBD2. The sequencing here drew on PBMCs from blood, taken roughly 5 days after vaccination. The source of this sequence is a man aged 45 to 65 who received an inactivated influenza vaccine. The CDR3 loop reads CAISDSKREGSHNEQFF. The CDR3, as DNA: TGTGCCATCAGTGATTCGAAGCGGGAGGGGTCCCACAATGAGCAGTTCTTC.